The 22 T cell receptor beta chains presented below share a single source sample, sequenced in a study of cytomegalovirus exposure and HLA in healthy donors. 60 Vbeta and 13 Jbeta primers were used in PCR. Here immunoSEQ multiplex PCR was the method, and the copy in TCRdb shows in-frame clones only, minus some. Among roughly 150,000 clones listed, approximately 78% were seen once. The sample comprised PBMCs. Every receptor here comes from a male donor in good health and CMV-seropositive.

The rearrangement joins TRBV28 to TRBJ2-4; D gene unclear. The CDR3 length is 15 residues. From germline, CDR1 is MDHEN and CDR2 SYDVKM. V lost 5 bases to trimming and J lost 3 bases, with 14 bases between them. Here the CDR3 DNA reads TGTGCCAGCAGTCTGGCGGAGATGGTCAAAAACATTCAGTACTTC. Residues: CASSLAEMVKNIQYF.

J is TRBJ2-5 and V is TRBV6-5; 9 nucleotides align to TRBD2. The germline CDR1 and CDR2 sequences are MNHEY and SVGAGI. The CDR3 runs 15 residues. With 7 bases clipped from V and 3 bases from J, the junction kept 9 bases outside the gene matches. In DNA, the CDR3 is TGTGCCAGCATGTCTTGGTTAGCGGGGGAAGAGACCCAGTACTTC. The encoded protein is CASMSWLAGEETQYF.

V usage is TRBV4-3 and J usage is TRBJ1-5, with a tentative D call TRBD1 (6 bases). The CDR3 loop spans 18 amino acids. Per germline, CDR1 LGHNA and CDR2 YSLEER. Trimming shortened V by 0 bases and J by 7 bases, and 22 bases separated the two germline ends. CDR3: CASSQDRTLEAGEQPQHF. The CDR3 DNA reads TGCGCCAGCAGCCAAGACAGGACCTTGGAGGCAGGGGAACAGCCCCAGCATTTT.

The rearrangement uses TRBV5-5 and TRBJ2-6; the D gene is possibly TRBD2 (6 bases). CDR1 and CDR2 from the germline V gene are SGHKS and YYEKEE (reference sequence). This CDR3 contains 15 residues. The germline V and J ends were trimmed by 4 bases and 4 bases, with 12 bases remaining between them. DNA of the CDR3: TGTGCCAGCAGCCTCGTGGGGAGGGGGGCCAACGTCCTGACTTTC. Its protein is CASSLVGRGANVLTF.

The rearrangement links TRBV18 to TRBJ2-7; D might be TRBD1 (6 bases). Germline CDR1 reads KGHSH; CDR2 reads LQKENI. V lost 0 bases and J lost 0, with 9 bases in between. The CDR3 consists of 15 residues. The CDR3 DNA sequence: TGTGCCAGCTCACCACCCGGGACACCCTCCTACGAGCAGTACTTC. It yields the protein CASSPPGTPSYEQYF.

The chain has TRBV5-1 and TRBJ2-1; TRBD1 matches 7 bases. This CDR3 spans 16 amino acids. The V and J ends lost 0 bases and 4 bases, in that order; junction bases with no gene match: 7. Germline-derived CDR1 and CDR2 are SGHRS and YFSETQ. The CDR3 DNA sequence: TGCGCCAGCAGCTTGGGGAAAGGGGGCGAGTACAATGAGCAGTTCTTC. Its translation is CASSLGKGGEYNEQFF.

The chain combines TRBV29-1 with TRBJ2-2; 8 bases fit TRBD1. The CDR3 runs 14 residues. With V trimmed by 4 bases and J by 3 bases, 4 bases remained unmatched. Germline V gene data show CDR1 as SQVTM and CDR2 as ANQGSEA. The CDR3 nucleotides read TGCAGCGTTGGACAGGGGACCTACACCGGGGAGCTGTTTTTT. Its protein product is CSVGQGTYTGELFF.

The chain combines TRBV7-2 with TRBJ1-1, with 9 bases identical to TRBD1. V shed 4 bases, J shed 1 base, and the junction held 4 bases outside the gene matches. Germline V lookup: CDR1 SGHTA, CDR2 FQGNSA. The CDR3 is made up of 15 amino acids. CDR3 region: CASSWKGQGNTEAFF. The DNA for the CDR3 is TGTGCCAGCAGCTGGAAGGGACAGGGGAACACTGAAGCTTTCTTT.

The rearrangement links TRBV29-1 to TRBJ1-5; D gene unclear. This CDR3 comprises 13 residues. Trimming pared 2 bases from V and 7 bases from J, leaving 12 bases between. Germline loops: CDR1 SQVTM, CDR2 ANQGSEA. The CDR3 protein is CSVETFVGQPQHF. Here the CDR3 DNA reads TGCAGCGTTGAAACATTCGTCGGGCAGCCCCAGCATTTT.

This clone was seen a few times. This chain uses TRBV7-2 with TRBJ2-2; perhaps TRBD1 as D (6 bases). CDR3 length equals 15 residues. The germline gives CDR1 SGHTA, CDR2 FQGNSA. Trimming cost V 8 bases and J 7 bases, with 20 bases left between them. The CDR3 here is CASARRGRGSGELFF. In DNA form, the CDR3 reads TGTGCCAGCGCCCGACGGGGCAGGGGAAGCGGGGAGCTGTTTTTT.

The chain uses TRBV30 and TRBJ2-1; 11 bases are shared with TRBD2. Trimming at V came to 2 bases and at J to 9 bases, leaving 12 bases not matched to a gene. This CDR3 comprises 16 residues. Germline-derived CDR1 and CDR2 are GTSNPN and SVGIG (reference sequence). As DNA, the CDR3 is TGTGCCTGGAGTCCCCGGGGTAGCGGGAGGGCAGGTGAGCAGTTCTTC. It codes for CAWSPRGSGRAGEQFF.

In the case of this clone: This same CDR3 is encoded by further DNA sequences in the sample. The gene calls are TRBV2 and TRBJ2-3; D may be TRBD2 (5 bases). V was pared by 4 bases and J by 2 bases, with 7 bases between. Germline lookup yields CDR1 SNHLY and CDR2 FYNNEI. CDR3 size: 13 residues. The CDR3 here is CASSADYTDTQYF. DNA of the CDR3: TGTGCCAGCAGTGCCGACTACACAGATACGCAGTATTTT.

Note on this clone: Other DNA sequences in this specimen translate into the identical CDR3. This sequence joins TRBV7-2 and TRBJ2-1, with 7 nucleotides matching TRBD1. Looked up from germline, CDR1 is SGHTA and CDR2 is FQGNSA. The CDR3 contains 15 residues. Losses at the gene ends were 7 bases for V and 4 bases for J; bases not matched to a gene: 10. The CDR3 sequence: CASNQGDRGYNEQFF. For the CDR3, the DNA is TGTGCCAGCAACCAAGGGGACAGAGGGTACAATGAGCAGTTCTTC.

The chain couples TRBV6-1 to TRBJ2-3, with 13 bases lining up with TRBD2. The length of the CDR3 is 17 residues. CDR1 MNHNS and CDR2 SASEGT come from the germline V gene. V trimming: 3 bases; J trimming: 4 bases; junction bases outside the gene matches: 7. This CDR3 reads CASSERLAGGFSDTQYF. CDR3 DNA: TGTGCCAGCAGTGAGAGACTAGCGGGAGGTTTCTCAGATACGCAGTATTTT.

This clone was seen only once. V and J are TRBV29-1 and TRBJ1-2; D perhaps matches TRBD1 (5 bases). This CDR3 is 13 amino acids long. Germline V gene data show CDR1 as SQVTM and CDR2 as ANQGSEA. Deletions cut 7 bases from V and 3 bases from J, with 15 bases between. CDR3 region: CSASGGVDYGYTF. The CDR3, as DNA: TGCAGCGCCTCCGGGGGGGTCGACTATGGCTACACCTTC.

The gene calls are TRBV7-9 and TRBJ1-2; possible D gene TRBD1, 5 bases. Germline V lookup: CDR1 SEHNR, CDR2 FQNEAQ (reference sequence). Trimming removed 2 bases at V and 8 bases at J, with 15 bases between. This CDR3 comprises 14 residues. The CDR3 DNA is TGTGCCAGCAGCTTAAGGGGAGGGCCTGGAGGCTACACCTTC. This translates into CASSLRGGPGGYTF.

The genes are TRBV2 and TRBJ1-5; D gene ambiguous. Germline assignment: CDR1 SNHLY and CDR2 FYNNEI. Between the trimmed V and J ends, which lost 7 bases and 2 bases, there was a span of 6 bases. The CDR3 consists of 12 residues. CDR3 DNA: TGTGCCAGCAATCATGGCAATCAGCCCCAGCATTTT. Residues: CASNHGNQPQHF.

Comments on this clone: The same CDR3 is also encoded by other DNA sequences in this sample. V and J are TRBV5-1 and TRBJ1-1; D gene uncertain. Looked up from germline, CDR1 is SGHRS and CDR2 is YFSETQ. V lost 2 bases and J lost 2, with 7 bases in between. The CDR3 is made up of 13 amino acids. CDR3 sequence: CASSFSRNTEAFF. The CDR3 nucleotides read TGCGCCAGCAGCTTTTCCAGAAACACTGAAGCTTTCTTT.

This rearrangement joins TRBV18 to TRBJ1-2, with 9 bases matching TRBD1. Germline V gene lookup returns CDR1 KGHSH and CDR2 LQKENI. The V and J ends lost 0 bases and 4 bases, in that order; junction bases with no gene match: 9. The CDR3 is made up of 17 amino acids. The CDR3 reads CASSPPSQGAYLYGYTF. The CDR3 region has the DNA TGTGCCAGCTCACCACCGTCACAGGGGGCATATCTCTATGGCTACACCTTC.

The CDR3 nucleotides are TGCGCCAGCAGAGGTAGCGGGGGGTCTGTGAGGGAGACCCAGTACTTC. Amino acids: CASRGSGGSVRETQYF. The chain recombines TRBV5-1 with TRBJ2-5; 10 positions match TRBD2. This CDR3 contains 16 residues. Unmatched junction bases numbered 12, after V lost 5 bases and J lost 5 bases. Per germline, CDR1 SGHRS and CDR2 YFSETQ.

The chain links TRBV4-1 to TRBJ2-1; D may be TRBD2 (7 bases). Trimming cost V 4 bases and J 5 bases, with 15 bases left between them. Germline CDR1 and CDR2: MGHRA and YSYEKL. The CDR3 is made up of 15 amino acids. The CDR3 region has the DNA TGCGCCAGCAGCCCGGCGGGGGCCACAAACAATGAGCAGTTCTTC. Its translation is CASSPAGATNNEQFF.

This clone showed up just a few times. The chain has TRBV30 and TRBJ1-1; the D is unclear. This CDR3 contains 11 residues. Trimming cost V 3 bases and J 11 bases, with 13 bases left between them. CDR1 GTSNPN and CDR2 SVGIG come from the germline V gene (reference sequence). CDR3 DNA sequence: TGTGCCTGGAGCCCGGGAGGGAGGGCTTTCTTT. Its protein is CAWSPGGRAFF.